The 21 T cell receptor beta chains presented below share a single source sample, sequenced in a study of OX40 agonist ivuxolimab in advanced cancers. The method was immunoSEQ multiplex PCR; TCRdb's version includes in-frame clones alone and lacks a portion of them. The repertoire holds tens of thousands of clones, with approximately 91% as singletons. The sample was CD4+ or CD8+ T cells sorted from blood, taken in a trial of the OX40 agonist ivuxolimab. These TCRs come from an adult with an advanced solid tumor such as melanoma, head and neck, liver or kidney cancer.

The chain uses TRBV19 and TRBJ2-5, with 8 bases matching TRBD2. The CDR3 extends over 12 amino acids. Germline CDR1 is LNHDA and CDR2 is SQIVND (reference sequence). Unmatched junction bases numbered 12, after V lost 10 bases and J lost 11 bases. This chain's CDR3 is CATGGGRVEQYF. CDR3 nucleotide sequence: TGTGCCACCGGCGGGGGGCGCGTGGAGCAGTACTTC.

This chain links TRBV29-1 with TRBJ2-3; D is perhaps TRBD2 (5 bases). CDR3 length: 12 amino acids. V was trimmed by 6 bases and J by 0 bases, leaving 7 bases between them. Germline assignment: CDR1 SQVTM and CDR2 ANQGSEA. CDR3 sequence: CSVRTSTDTQYF. The CDR3 DNA sequence: TGCAGCGTGAGGACTAGCACAGATACGCAGTATTTT.

The rearrangement uses TRBV11-3 and TRBJ2-7; maybe TRBD1 (6 bases). V gave up 5 bases and J gave up 1 base, with 12 bases separating them. Germline CDR1 is SGHNT and CDR2 is YENEEA. The length of the CDR3 is 14 residues. CDR3 sequence reads: CASSLQGASYEQYF. The CDR3 DNA is TGTGCCAGCAGCCTACAGGGAGCGTCCTACGAGCAGTACTTC.

The chain couples TRBV28 to TRBJ2-7; 8 bases fit TRBD2. Germline CDR1 is MDHEN and CDR2 is SYDVKM. The CDR3 runs to 16 residues. With V trimmed by 3 bases and J by 5 bases, 12 bases remained unmatched. The DNA for the CDR3 is TGTGCCAGCAGTTTTGCCGGGACTAGTAAATCCAACGAGCAGTACTTC. Translating it yields CASSFAGTSKSNEQYF. The full variable domain, its missing parts supplied by reference TRBV28 and TRBJ2-7, is DVKVTQSSRYLVKRTGEKVFLECVQDMDHENMFWYRQDPGLGLRLIYFSYDVKMKEKGDIPEGYSVSREKKERFSLILESASTNQTSMYLCASSFAGTSKSNEQYFGPGTRLTVT.

The genes are TRBV7-3 and TRBJ2-2; 10 bases are a match to TRBD1. The CDR3 sequence is 15 residues long. Germline values: CDR1 SGHTA, CDR2 FQGTGA. J gave up 3 bases and V 5 bases, and 3 bases lay outside the gene matches. The chain's CDR3 is CASSGTGADTGELFF. The CDR3 nucleotides read TGTGCCAGCAGCGGGACAGGGGCGGACACCGGGGAGCTGTTTTTT.

The chain couples TRBV12-5 to TRBJ1-1; D gene unclear. Trimming shortened V by 3 bases and J by 1 base, and 9 bases separated the two germline ends. CDR1 is LGHNT, CDR2 FRNRAP, per germline. This CDR3 spans 14 amino acids. CDR3 nucleotides: TGTGCTAGTGGTTTATCGGACCCGAACACTGAAGCTTTCTTT. The encoded protein is CASGLSDPNTEAFF.

This sequence joins TRBV19 and TRBJ2-3, with TRBD1 matching over 10 bases. Per germline, CDR1 LNHDA and CDR2 SQIVND (reference sequence). Unmatched junction bases numbered 12, after V lost 6 bases and J lost 6 bases. There are 16 residues in the CDR3. The CDR3 protein is CASSRGQGTSGDTQYF. The CDR3, as DNA: TGTGCCAGTAGCAGGGGACAGGGGACGTCCGGGGATACGCAGTATTTT.

The chain joins TRBV29-1 to TRBJ1-1, with TRBD1 matching over 11 bases. V was pared by 6 bases and J by 4 bases, with 10 bases of the junction left unmatched. This CDR3 has 15 residues. Germline CDR1 and CDR2: SQVTM and ANQGSEA. CDR3: CSVTGTGGLGTEAFF. The CDR3, as DNA: TGCAGCGTAACCGGGACAGGGGGGTTAGGCACTGAAGCTTTCTTT.

CDR3 sequence reads: CASRYLGANVLTF. The CDR3 nucleotides read TGTGCCAGCAGATACCTTGGGGCCAACGTCCTGACTTTC. This chain joins TRBV6-5 and TRBJ2-6; D gene uncertain. Deletions cut 6 bases from V and 3 bases from J, with 6 bases between. Per the germline V gene, CDR1 is MNHEY and CDR2 is SVGAGI. CDR3 size: 13 residues.

The chain recombines TRBV19 with TRBJ2-7; TRBD2 might be the D (7 bases). V was shortened by 9 bases and J by 6 bases, with 24 bases between the two germline ends. CDR1 and CDR2 (germline): LNHDA, SQIVND (reference sequence). The CDR3 is 15 residues long. The CDR3 DNA follows: TGTGCCAGCTCCGCCGGGACGGGGGGCCTTGGCGAGCAGTACTTC. This translates into CASSAGTGGLGEQYF.

This chain links TRBV11-2 with TRBJ1-1; D might be TRBD1 (5 bases). CDR1 and CDR2 from the germline V gene are SGHAT and FQNNGV. The CDR3 spans 15 residues. Trimming shortened V by 3 bases and J by 5 bases, and 16 bases separated the two germline ends. The CDR3 sequence is CASSFWGLSGTEAFF. CDR3 bases: TGTGCCAGCAGCTTTTGGGGACTTTCGGGGACTGAAGCTTTCTTT.

This rearrangement joins TRBV11-3 to TRBJ2-7, with D possibly matching TRBD2 (6 bases). The CDR3 totals 15 residues. Germline CDR1 SGHNT, CDR2 YENEEA. With 1 base removed from V and 0 bases from J, the gap between germline ends came to 10 bases. The CDR3 here is CASSLVVTSSYEQYF. CDR3 DNA: TGTGCCAGCAGCTTAGTTGTGACTAGCTCCTACGAGCAGTACTTC.

CDR3 sequence reads: CASSLVGGTQAYNEQFF. Written as DNA, the CDR3 is TGTGCCAGCAGTCTCGTCGGGGGGACCCAAGCCTACAATGAGCAGTTCTTC. The chain uses TRBV28 and TRBJ2-1; 7 nucleotides line up with TRBD2. Unmatched junction bases numbered 12, after V lost 5 bases and J lost 2 bases. CDR3 length: 17 residues. CDR1 and CDR2 from the germline V gene are MDHEN and SYDVKM.

This sequence joins TRBV6-6 and TRBJ1-1; unclear D gene. V was trimmed by 0 bases and J by 1 base, leaving 6 bases between them. The CDR3 length is 14 residues. CDR1 and CDR2 from the germline V gene are MNHNY and SVGAGI (reference sequence). DNA of the CDR3: TGTGCCAGCAGTTACTCGAAAGGGAACACTGAAGCTTTCTTT. This sequence encodes CASSYSKGNTEAFF.

The genes are TRBV5-4 and TRBJ2-3, with a possible D match to TRBD1 (5 bases). Germline V lookup: CDR1 SGHNT, CDR2 YYREEE (reference sequence). CDR3 length: 16 amino acids. The V end lost 0 bases, the J end lost 2 bases, and 13 bases lay between the germline ends. CDR3 region: CASSLVDRPTTDTQYF. DNA for the CDR3: TGTGCCAGCAGCTTGGTCGACAGACCCACCACAGATACGCAGTATTTT.

The rearrangement uses TRBV2 and TRBJ1-2; no clear D. There are 12 residues in the CDR3. The V gene's germline CDR1 is SNHLY and CDR2 FYNNEI. V lost 7 bases and J 4 bases, leaving 10 bases between the germline ends. As DNA, the CDR3 is TGTGCCAGCAATCCGGAAGTCTATGGCTACACCTTC. As protein: CASNPEVYGYTF.

The genes are TRBV19 and TRBJ2-7; the D is unclear. Germline-derived CDR1 and CDR2 are LNHDA and SQIVND (reference sequence). This CDR3 has 12 amino acids. Deletions cut 5 bases from V and 6 bases from J, with 11 bases between. The CDR3 here is CASSPRTGEQYF. The CDR3 DNA reads TGTGCCAGTAGTCCCCGGACCGGCGAGCAGTACTTC.

The chain uses TRBV27 and TRBJ1-3; TRBD1 might be the D (5 bases). V shed 0 bases and J shed 0 bases, with 15 bases lying between them. The germline V gene has CDR1 MNHEY and CDR2 SMNVEV (reference sequence). The CDR3 contains 18 residues. CDR3 coding DNA: TGTGCCAGCAGTTTATCTTGGGGGGACCTAACCTCTGGAAACACCATATATTTT. It codes for CASSLSWGDLTSGNTIYF.

This clone was observed a handful of times. The chain joins TRBV7-2 to TRBJ1-5; D uncertain. Deletions cut 1 base from V and 4 bases from J, with 5 bases between. The CDR3 has 13 residues. CDR1 is SGHTA, CDR2 FQGNSA, per germline. CDR3: CASSLEWNQPQHF. In DNA, the CDR3 is TGTGCCAGCAGCTTAGAATGGAATCAGCCCCAGCATTTT.

The chain links TRBV28 to TRBJ1-5; 7 bases map to TRBD1. The V segment lost 2 bases and the J segment 3 bases; nucleotides outside the gene matches: 4. Per germline, CDR1 MDHEN and CDR2 SYDVKM. The CDR3 runs 15 residues. The CDR3: CASSLRQGVNQPQHF. Here the CDR3 DNA reads TGTGCCAGCAGTTTACGCCAGGGGGTCAATCAGCCCCAGCATTTT.

Comment on this clone: The junction differs from germline at one of its ends, possibly a read error. The chain recombines TRBV7-7 with TRBJ2-7; D is possibly TRBD1 (5 bases). CDR3 length: 13 residues. Germline V gene data show CDR1 as SSHAT and CDR2 as FNYEAQ (reference sequence). CDR3 protein: CASSEPRGGEQYF. CDR3 DNA: TGTGCTAGCAGCGAACCTAGGGGCGGCGAGCAGTACTTC.